Listed here is a single T cell receptor (beta chain). Membership in each cohort depended on participant-reported clinical history. Per the original data handling: Researchers report that nucleated cell counts were estimated from reference gene primer amplification. Clones were read by immunoSEQ multiplex PCR, and TCRdb kept only the in-frame ones, dropping some. The D gene and trimming were derived from the DNA, and the V and J assignments and clone size from that table. In the table there are around 140,000 clones, around 80% of which are singletons. This sample is part of a study of blood T cell repertoires in COVID-19. Study at large: PBMCs, B-cell-depleted T cells, or T cells provided the cDNA or gDNA that made up the material.

The CDR3 covers 14 residues. V lost 4 bases, J lost 8 bases, and 3 bases stayed unmatched. The germline gives CDR1 MDHEN, CDR2 SYDVKM. The sequence derives from a woman aged 45-65 years who had recovered from COVID-19. The sequencing sample was made of PBMCs or T cells enriched from blood (not recorded which). The chain employs TRBV28 and TRBJ1-6; 9 positions match TRBD1. The CDR3 DNA reads as TGTGCCAGCAGTTCCGGGACAGGGCATTCACCCCTCCACTTT. It is translated as CASSSGTGHSPLHF.